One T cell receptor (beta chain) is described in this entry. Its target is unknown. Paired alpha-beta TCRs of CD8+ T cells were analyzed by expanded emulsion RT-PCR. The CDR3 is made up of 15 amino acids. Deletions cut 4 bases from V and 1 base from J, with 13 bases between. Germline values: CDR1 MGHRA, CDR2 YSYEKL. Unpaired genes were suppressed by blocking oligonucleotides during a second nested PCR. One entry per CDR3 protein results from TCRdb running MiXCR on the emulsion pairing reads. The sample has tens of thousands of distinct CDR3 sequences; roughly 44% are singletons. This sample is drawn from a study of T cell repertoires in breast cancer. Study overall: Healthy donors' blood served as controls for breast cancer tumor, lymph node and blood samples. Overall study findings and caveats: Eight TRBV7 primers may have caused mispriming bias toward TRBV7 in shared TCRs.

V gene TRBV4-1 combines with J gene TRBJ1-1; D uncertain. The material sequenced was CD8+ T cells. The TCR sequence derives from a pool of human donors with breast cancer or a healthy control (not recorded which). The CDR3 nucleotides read TGCGCCAGCAGCCCCAGTATGGCAGGGAACACTGAAGCTTTCTTT. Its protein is CASSPSMAGNTEAFF.